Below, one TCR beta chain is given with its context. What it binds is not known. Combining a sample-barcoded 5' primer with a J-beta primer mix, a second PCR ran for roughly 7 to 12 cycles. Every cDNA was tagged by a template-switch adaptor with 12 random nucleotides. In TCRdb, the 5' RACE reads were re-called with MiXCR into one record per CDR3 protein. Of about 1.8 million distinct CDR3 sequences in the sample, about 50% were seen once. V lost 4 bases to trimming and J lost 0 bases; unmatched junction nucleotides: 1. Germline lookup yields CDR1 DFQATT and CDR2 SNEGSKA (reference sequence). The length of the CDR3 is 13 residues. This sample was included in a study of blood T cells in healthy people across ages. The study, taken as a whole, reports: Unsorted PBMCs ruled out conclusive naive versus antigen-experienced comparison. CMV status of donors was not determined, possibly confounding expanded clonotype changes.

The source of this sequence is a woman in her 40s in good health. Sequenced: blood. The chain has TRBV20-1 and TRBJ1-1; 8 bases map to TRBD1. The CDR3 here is CSANRGMNTEAFF. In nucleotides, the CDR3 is TGCAGTGCTAACAGGGGGATGAACACTGAAGCTTTCTTT.